These 6 T cell receptor beta chains originate from one sample sequenced in a study of T cells in Graves' hyperthyroidism and ophthalmopathy. Regions amplified from RNA transcripts were the TCR beta CDR3 regions. An initial round of RT-PCR targeting the TCR CDR3 relied on the HTBI primer set. Each CDR3 protein gets one entry after TCRdb re-called the multiplex PCR reads with MiXCR. This table holds hundreds of thousands of distinct CDR3 sequences, 35% to 45% found once. The sequenced sample was blood. These receptors all come from a man aged 18 to 30 with Graves' hyperthyroidism.

This clonotype has just one count. A junction end diverges from the germline sequence, so it may reflect a read error. This sequence joins TRBV7-9 and TRBJ1-1; D uncertain. The CDR3 length is 14 residues. Germline values: CDR1 SEHNR, CDR2 FQNEAQ (reference sequence). CDR3 nucleotide sequence: TGCGCCAGTGCAAATGGGCGGGTGAAAACTGAAGCTTTCTTT. This sequence encodes CASANGRVKTEAFF.

This clonotype was observed many times. The J gene is TRBJ2-7, the V gene TRBV7-9, with 7 bases fitting TRBD2. The CDR3 sequence is 13 residues long. CDR1 is SEHNR and CDR2 is FQNEAQ in the germline V gene (reference sequence). V shed 3 bases, J shed 5 bases, and the junction held 4 bases outside the gene matches. The CDR3 protein is CASSFHGGNEQYF. CDR3 nucleotide sequence: TGTGCCAGCAGCTTTCACGGGGGGAACGAGCAGTACTTC.

There are many counts of this clonotype. This sequence joins TRBV10-3 and TRBJ1-1; the D gene is possibly TRBD1 (5 bases). The CDR3 loop spans 15 amino acids. Germline CDR1 is ENHRY and CDR2 is SYGVKD. V was cut by 0 bases and J by 4 bases, with 12 bases left in between. As DNA, the CDR3 is TGTGCCATCAGTGAGTCTCGCCAGGGCGGCACTGAAGCTTTCTTT. Its translation is CAISESRQGGTEAFF.

This clonotype was recorded a few times. The gene calls are TRBV5-1 and TRBJ1-2, with 10 bases fitting TRBD1. This CDR3 has 14 amino acids. V lost 3 bases and J lost 6; bases outside the gene matches: 5. Germline V gives CDR1 SGHRS, CDR2 YFSETQ. The CDR3 sequence: CASSSGTGADGYTF. Written as DNA, the CDR3 is TGCGCCAGCAGCTCTGGGACAGGGGCTGATGGCTACACCTTC.

Concerning this clonotype itself: This may be a read error: a much more frequent sequence differs by one nucleotide. The V and J genes are TRBV10-2 and TRBJ1-2; no clear D. V gave up 2 bases and J gave up 4 bases, with 8 bases separating them. The CDR3 runs to 13 residues. In germline, CDR1 is WSHSY, CDR2 SAAADI. In DNA form, the CDR3 reads TGCGCCAGCAGTGAGCCTGGGGTCTATGGCTACACCTTC. It codes for CASSEPGVYGYTF.

The chain combines TRBV3-1 with TRBJ2-7; 8 nucleotides line up with TRBD2. The J segment lost 4 bases and the V segment lost 2 bases, leaving 7 bases of the junction unmatched. Germline V gives CDR1 LGHDT, CDR2 YNNKEL (reference sequence). The CDR3 runs 15 residues. CDR3 DNA: TGTGCCAGCAGCCAACCGGGACTAGTCATTTACGAGCAGTACTTC. Residues: CASSQPGLVIYEQYF.